Below are 20 T cell receptor beta chains sequenced from a single sample in a study of T cells after yellow fever vaccination (dated by TCRdb to 2018 to 2020). The library was obtained by 5' RACE. Sequencer: Illumina HiSeq 2500. TCRdb reanalyzed the raw reads on its own, using fastp at Q25 for trimming and MiXCR for clone calling, and kept in-frame beta chains. Rows with one shared CDR3 protein collapse into an entry with the most common genes and DNA. The sample contains roughly 150,000 distinct CDR3 sequences, roughly 8% of them found a single time. The ten top clones hold under 0.85% of the sample. The treatment or condition tag for this specimen amounts to: live attenuated yellow fever vaccine strain. The specimen comprised CD4+ T cells sorted from PBMCs, sampled 5 days after the yellow fever booster vaccination. These receptor sequences come from a man aged 25 to 45 who received the YFV17D yellow fever vaccine.

This clonotype showed up many times. This chain links TRBV4-3 with TRBJ2-3; D not resolved. CDR1 LGHNA and CDR2 YSLEER come from the germline V gene. The CDR3 totals 14 residues. V shed 0 bases and J shed 2 bases, with 6 bases lying between them. In DNA, the CDR3 is TGCGCCAGCAGCCAAGATCTGAACACAGATACGCAGTATTTT. Translated: CASSQDLNTDTQYF.

This clonotype occurred many times. This chain links TRBV18 with TRBJ1-1, with D perhaps matching TRBD1 (5 bases). This CDR3 comprises 15 residues. Per the germline V gene, CDR1 is KGHSH and CDR2 is LQKENI. Trimming took 4 bases from V and 1 from J, leaving 13 bases between them. The CDR3: CASSLSGTGNTEAFF. In DNA form, the CDR3 reads TGTGCCAGCTCACTTTCCGGGACGGGGAACACTGAAGCTTTCTTT.

In this sample, this clonotype turned up a few times. V and J are TRBV20-1 and TRBJ2-7, with TRBD1 matching 8 bases. Trimming removed 6 bases from V and 0 bases from J; junction bases left unmatched: 7. The CDR3 loop spans 14 amino acids. Germline CDR1 is DFQATT and CDR2 is SNEGSKA (reference sequence). The CDR3 here is CSARGQVISYEQYF. CDR3 DNA sequence: TGCAGTGCGAGGGGACAGGTTATCTCCTACGAGCAGTACTTC.

The chain combines TRBV7-2 with TRBJ2-6; D perhaps matches TRBD1 (6 bases). Germline lookup yields CDR1 SGHTA and CDR2 FQGNSA. This CDR3 has 15 amino acids. Trimming removed 6 bases at V and 0 bases at J, with 9 bases between. CDR3 DNA sequence: TGTGCCAGCAGTAACAGGGCCTCTGGGGCCAACGTCCTGACTTTC. It codes for CASSNRASGANVLTF.

This clonotype has more than one count but fewer than ten. The V call is TRBV6-1, the J call TRBJ1-2; 7 nucleotides align to TRBD1. V gave up 6 bases and J gave up 0 bases; unmatched junction bases: 10. Germline CDR1 is MNHNS and CDR2 is SASEGT. This CDR3 has 16 amino acids. CDR3 nucleotides: TGTGCCAGCAGCCGGACAGGCACCAACACTAACTATGGCTACACCTTC. The encoded protein is CASSRTGTNTNYGYTF.

This clonotype was recorded many times. The chain combines TRBV29-1 with TRBJ2-2; D perhaps matches TRBD1 (6 bases). V lost 5 bases, J lost 5 bases, and 12 bases lay in between. CDR1 is SQVTM, CDR2 ANQGSEA, per germline. The CDR3 is 13 amino acids. DNA of the CDR3: TGCAGCGTTACAGGGTTGCGAACCGGGGAGCTGTTTTTT. It encodes CSVTGLRTGELFF.

This clonotype was observed many times. CDR3 amino acids: CASSWAVEQFF. The CDR3 DNA sequence: TGTGCCAGCAGCTGGGCAGTAGAGCAGTTCTTC. This chain uses TRBV5-5 with TRBJ2-1, with D uncertain. V gave up 3 bases and J gave up 10 bases, with 8 bases separating them. CDR3 length equals 11 residues. Germline V gives CDR1 SGHKS, CDR2 YYEKEE (reference sequence).

This clonotype occurred many times. This sequence joins TRBV5-4 and TRBJ2-1, with TRBD2 identical over 11 bases. From germline, CDR1 is SGHNT and CDR2 YYREEE (reference sequence). V gave up 1 base and J gave up 7 bases; unmatched junction bases: 4. CDR3 length: 15 residues. CDR3: CASSLRLAGLNEQFF. CDR3 DNA: TGTGCCAGCAGCTTGCGACTAGCGGGATTGAATGAGCAGTTCTTC.

This clonotype was observed many times. This sequence joins TRBV5-1 and TRBJ2-3; D call uncertain. Germline V CDR1 and CDR2: SGHRS, YFSETQ. Between the trimmed V and J ends, which lost 6 bases and 3 bases, there was a span of 8 bases. This CDR3 has 12 amino acids. The CDR3 DNA follows: TGCGCCAGCACACTGGGGACAGATACGCAGTATTTT. Amino acid sequence: CASTLGTDTQYF.

This clonotype has more than one count but fewer than ten. V usage is TRBV7-2 and J usage is TRBJ2-7, with a possible D match to TRBD2 (5 bases). Trimming pared 3 bases from V and 4 bases from J, leaving 7 bases between. This CDR3 is built from 12 residues. The V gene's germline CDR1 is SGHTA and CDR2 FQGNSA. CDR3 nucleotides: TGTGCCAGCAGCTTTGGACTTTACGAGCAGTACTTC. Residues: CASSFGLYEQYF. The full variable domain, completed using reference TRBV7-2 and TRBJ2-7, is GAGVSQSPSNKVTEKGKDVELRCDPISGHTALYWYRQSLGQGLEFLIYFQGNSAPDKSGLPSDRFSAERTGGSVSTLTIQRTQQEDSAVYLCASSFGLYEQYFGPGTRLTVT.

The CDR3 coding sequence is TGTGCCAGCAGCTTAGTGATAGGGGCCAATGAGCAGTTCTTC. Translating it yields CASSLVIGANEQFF. This rearrangement joins TRBV11-2 to TRBJ2-1, with D possibly matching TRBD1 (5 bases). Germline values: CDR1 SGHAT, CDR2 FQNNGV. The V end was cut by 1 base, the J end by 6 bases, with 10 bases between. There are 14 residues in the CDR3.

The sample holds many counts of this clonotype. The gene calls are TRBV3-1 and TRBJ2-7, with 11 bases identical to TRBD2. Trimming removed 4 bases from V and 5 bases from J; junction bases left unmatched: 7. The germline V gene encodes CDR1 LGHDT and CDR2 YNNKEL (reference sequence). CDR3 size: 15 residues. CDR3: CASSLTSGSRHEQYF. DNA for the CDR3: TGTGCCAGCAGCCTAACTAGCGGGAGTCGTCACGAGCAGTACTTC.

This clonotype was recorded many times. The chain couples TRBV10-2 to TRBJ1-2; unclear D gene. Germline V gene sequence: CDR1 WSHSY, CDR2 SAAADI. Trimming left V 6 bases short and J 8 bases short, with 16 bases between. This CDR3 spans 13 amino acids. The CDR3 loop is CASSTSGSRGYTF. CDR3 DNA: TGCGCCAGCAGCACCTCGGGTTCACGAGGCTACACCTTC.

This clonotype was counted between two and nine times. The V and J genes are TRBV30 and TRBJ2-1; tentative D call: TRBD2 (7 bases). Per the germline V gene, CDR1 is GTSNPN and CDR2 is SVGIG (reference sequence). V was trimmed by 4 bases and J by 0 bases, leaving 22 bases between them. The CDR3 contains 18 residues. The CDR3, as DNA: TGTGCCTGGATGGGAGGGGCAAGGGGGGCGAGCTCCTACAATGAGCAGTTCTTC. Its protein product is CAWMGGARGASSYNEQFF. The whole variable domain, remainder taken from reference TRBV30 and TRBJ2-1, is SQTIHQWPATLVQPVGSPLSLECTVEGTSNPNLYWYRQAAGRGLQLLFYSVGIGQISSEVPQNLSASRPQDRQFILSSKKLLLSDSGFYLCAWMGGARGASSYNEQFFGPGTRLTVL.

This clonotype was picked up many times. The chain combines TRBV7-6 with TRBJ2-2; possibly TRBD2 for D (6 bases). Deletions cut 3 bases from V and 4 bases from J, with 9 bases between. Germline V gene data show CDR1 as SGHVS and CDR2 as FNYEAQ. This CDR3 is 14 amino acids long. CDR3 loop: CASSLGLSTGELFF. In nucleotides, the CDR3 is TGTGCCAGCAGCTTGGGACTTAGCACCGGGGAGCTGTTTTTT.

This clonotype was counted many times. The rearrangement uses TRBV7-2 and TRBJ2-1, with 8 bases matching TRBD1. The CDR3 has 15 amino acids. Germline V CDR1 and CDR2: SGHTA, FQGNSA. V lost 5 bases, J lost 4 bases, and 7 bases stayed unmatched. The CDR3 loop reads CASSPDRGRYNEQFF. The CDR3 DNA reads as TGTGCCAGCAGCCCAGACAGGGGCCGGTACAATGAGCAGTTCTTC. Combining the CDR3 with reference TRBV7-2 and TRBJ2-1 gives the whole variable domain GAGVSQSPSNKVTEKGKDVELRCDPISGHTALYWYRQSLGQGLEFLIYFQGNSAPDKSGLPSDRFSAERTGGSVSTLTIQRTQQEDSAVYLCASSPDRGRYNEQFFGPGTRLTVL.

Concerning this clonotype: This may be a read error: a much more frequent sequence differs by one nucleotide. This rearrangement joins TRBV6-1 to TRBJ2-3; no clear D. This CDR3 contains 14 residues. Trimming removed 10 bases at V and 3 bases at J, with 17 bases between. Germline V gene data show CDR1 as MNHNS and CDR2 as SASEGT. The chain's CDR3 is CATKNMDGTDTQYF. The DNA for the CDR3 is TGTGCCACAAAGAACATGGACGGTACAGATACGCAGTATTTT.

As concerns this clonotype: A much larger clone sits a single nucleotide away, making a read error possible. The rearrangement uses TRBV12-3 or TRBV12-4 and TRBJ2-6, with D hard to call. This CDR3 has 15 residues. The V and J ends lost 2 bases and 0 bases respectively, with 5 bases between them. CDR3 sequence: CASSLSGSGANVLTF. The DNA of the CDR3 is TGTGCCAGCAGTTTAAGTGGCTCTGGGGCCAACGTCCTGACTTTC.

This clonotype has a count of ten or more. The genes are TRBV29-1 and TRBJ2-7; D gene ambiguous. Between the trimmed V and J ends, which lost 2 bases and 2 bases, there was a span of 13 bases. CDR3 length: 14 amino acids. Germline-derived CDR1 and CDR2 are SQVTM and ANQGSEA. Here the CDR3 DNA reads TGCAGCGTTGAAAAGGGTACCGGTACCTACGAGCAGTACTTC. Its translation: CSVEKGTGTYEQYF.

In its sample, this clonotype was seen many times. The CDR3 spells CASSERGGSPVFVDTQYF. The CDR3 DNA reads as TGTGCCAGCAGTGAACGGGGCGGGAGCCCTGTATTCGTCGATACGCAGTATTTT. V is TRBV6-1 and J is TRBJ2-3; 7 bases map to TRBD2. Germline-derived CDR1 and CDR2 are MNHNS and SASEGT. This CDR3 region has 18 residues. Unmatched junction bases numbered 17, after V lost 2 bases and J lost 6 bases.